The clone carrying this T cell receptor (beta chain) was seen repeatedly, ten times or more. Its antigen remains unknown. CDR1 is MNHEY, CDR2 SVGAGI, per germline. V lost 6 bases, J lost 1 base, and 3 bases stayed unmatched. The CDR3 loop spans 14 amino acids. Unique molecular identifier tags were affixed to discrete cDNA molecules. TCRdb reprocessed the 5' RACE reads via MiXCR and lists one record per CDR3 protein. The sample holds approximately 70,000 distinct CDR3 sequences, less than 15% seen once. This record belongs to a study of early T cells in non-severe SARS-CoV-2 infection. Study-wide context: Chains from this unsorted whole-blood bulk RNA could not be paired.

General study findings and limits: VDJdb matching, biased toward anti-spike CD8 responses, missed private and CD4 specificities.

This chain uses TRBV6-5 with TRBJ1-1, with TRBD1 matching 9 bases. The sample in question was whole blood, obtained at baseline. This TCR was sampled from an adult who was a healthcare worker with PCR-confirmed SARS-CoV-2 infection or an uninfected control (not recorded which). The donor label of this sample is uncertain. The CDR3 nucleotides read TGTGCCAGCAGACAGGGACAGGGGAACACTGAAGCTTTCTTT. Its translation: CASRQGQGNTEAFF.